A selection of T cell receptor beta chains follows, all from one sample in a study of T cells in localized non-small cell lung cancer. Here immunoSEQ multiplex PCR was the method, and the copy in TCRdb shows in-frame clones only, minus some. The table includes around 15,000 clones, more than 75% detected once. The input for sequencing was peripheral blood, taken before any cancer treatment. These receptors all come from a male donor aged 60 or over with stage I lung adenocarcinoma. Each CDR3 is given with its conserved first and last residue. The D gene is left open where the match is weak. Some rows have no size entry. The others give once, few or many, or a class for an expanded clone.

TGTGCCAGCAGTTTATCGTCCGCAACAGGGAGTGGCAATCAGCCCCAGCATTTT CASSLSSATGSGNQPQHF TRBV28 NA TRBJ1-5 NA
TGTGCCAGCAGTTACTCGGCCCGGAACACTGAAGCTTTCTTT CASSYSARNTEAFF TRBV6-5 NA TRBJ1-1 NA
TGTGCCAGTAGTTGGGGGGCGGCCAAAAACATTCAGTACTTC CASSWGAAKNIQYF TRBV19 few TRBJ2-4 NA
TGTGCCAGCAGATCGGACGGAGGAAGGGAGACCCAGTACTTC CASRSDGGRETQYF TRBV2 NA TRBJ2-5 NA
TGTGCCAGCAGGTCCCACCCCTCGGGCGCCGGCAATCAGCCCCAGCATTTT CASRSHPSGAGNQPQHF TRBV28 few TRBJ1-5 NA
TGTGCCAGCAGCTTTGGGCTCGGGGGGAGCGGGGAGCTGTTTTTT CASSFGLGGSGELFF TRBV11-2 NA TRBJ2-2 TRBD2
TGTGCCAGTCGTGGGCTTCAAGAGACCCAGTACTTC CASRGLQETQYF TRBV2 NA TRBJ2-5 NA
TGTGCCAGCAGCCGGACAGGGGGGACCTACGAGCAGTACTTC CASSRTGGTYEQYF TRBV6-5 NA TRBJ2-7 TRBD1
TGTGCCAGCAGTTTTCCACAAGGACGGCCTCTAGCCAAAAACATTCAGTACTTC CASSFPQGRPLAKNIQYF TRBV28 once TRBJ2-4 NA
TGTGCCAGCAGGCCTCAGACTAGCGCACTAACCGGGGAGCTGTTTTTT CASRPQTSALTGELFF TRBV7-8 NA TRBJ2-2 TRBD2
TGTGCCAGTAGGTTTACAGCGAACACTGAAGCTTTCTTT CASRFTANTEAFF TRBV19 NA TRBJ1-1 NA
TGTGCCAGCACGCGCCAGACCCCCTACGAGCAGTACTTC CASTRQTPYEQYF TRBV2 NA TRBJ2-7 NA
TGTGCCAGTAGCCCTACAGGGAACACTGAAGCTTTCTTT CASSPTGNTEAFF TRBV19 once TRBJ1-1 NA
TGTGCCAGCAGCCCCCGACAGGGTGACGGCTACACCTTC CASSPRQGDGYTF TRBV7-2 NA TRBJ1-2 TRBD1
TGTGCCAGCAGTTTAAGGGGGCAGGGCTTAAATCAGCCCCAGCATTTT CASSLRGQGLNQPQHF TRBV28 NA TRBJ1-5 TRBD1
TGTGCCAGCAGCCCCCCTATCACAGGAGGCTATGGCTACACCTTC CASSPPITGGYGYTF TRBV7-2 NA TRBJ1-2 NA
TGTGCCAGCAGCTGGGAAGCCGGGACAGGGGATCAGCCCCAGCATTTT CASSWEAGTGDQPQHF TRBV5-8 NA TRBJ1-5 TRBD1
TGTGCCAGCAGCCTAGGGGGCTATGGCTACACCTTC CASSLGGYGYTF TRBV28 NA TRBJ1-2 NA
TGTGCCAGCAGCTACGGGGACAGCCCCTCCTACGAGCAGTACTTC CASSYGDSPSYEQYF TRBV6-5 NA TRBJ2-7 TRBD1
TGTGCCAGCAGCCTTACCACCTTCATCGGACAGGGGGTTGGAAACACCATATATTTT CASSLTTFIGQGVGNTIYF TRBV13 NA TRBJ1-3 TRBD1
TGTGCCAGCAGCCCAAATCCCGCGACAGGGCCCTACGAGCAGTACTTC CASSPNPATGPYEQYF TRBV7-2 NA TRBJ2-7 TRBD1
TGTGCCAGCAGCTGGGGGGAACCTTACAATGAGCAGTTCTTC CASSWGEPYNEQFF TRBV7-8 NA TRBJ2-1 NA
TGTGCCAGCTCACCAGGCCAGGGAGGGTCTGAAGCTTTCTTT CASSPGQGGSEAFF TRBV18 NA TRBJ1-1 NA
TGTGCCAGCTCACCCATCCACGAACACGAGCAGTACTTC CASSPIHEHEQYF TRBV18 NA TRBJ2-7 NA
TGTGCCAGCAGCGTGGTCTCGGGGGAAAAACTGTTTTTT CASSVVSGEKLFF TRBV7-2 NA TRBJ1-4 NA
TGTGCCAGCAGCCCACAAACAGGGGACTATGGCTACACCTTC CASSPQTGDYGYTF TRBV7-2 few TRBJ1-2 TRBD1
TGCGCCAGCAGTATGCATAGCAATCAGCCCCAGCATTTT CASSMHSNQPQHF TRBV10-1 few TRBJ1-5 NA
TGCGCCAGCAGCCCCAGAGGGGAAGGGTTCAACGAGCAGTACTTC CASSPRGEGFNEQYF TRBV5-1 NA TRBJ2-7 NA
TGTGCCAGCAGTTACTTGAGTGATTCACCCCTCCACTTT CASSYLSDSPLHF TRBV6-5 NA TRBJ1-6 NA
TGTGCCAGCAGCTGGGACCGGGACGGCTACGAGCAGTACTTC CASSWDRDGYEQYF TRBV11-2 NA TRBJ2-7 NA
TGTGCAAGCGGAGGGCAGGGGGCCGGCCAGCCCCAGCATTTT CASGGQGAGQPQHF TRBV28 once TRBJ1-5 TRBD1
TGTGCCAGTAGTCCTCAGGGAGGGACTAATGAAAAACTGTTTTTT CASSPQGGTNEKLFF TRBV19 few TRBJ1-4 NA
TGTGCCAGCAGTCTGCTCGGAAACACCATATATTTT CASSLLGNTIYF TRBV5-8 NA TRBJ1-3 NA
TGCAGTGCTCCATTAAACGATAAGCAGTATTTT CSAPLNDKQYF TRBV20-1 NA TRBJ2-3 NA
TGCAGCGTCGCCGGGACACAGAACACTGAAGCTTTCTTT CSVAGTQNTEAFF TRBV29-1 NA TRBJ1-1 NA
TGTGCCAGCAGCTACGGGGACTCCCGCGGGACCCAGTACTTC CASSYGDSRGTQYF TRBV7-2 few TRBJ2-5 NA
TGTGCCAGCAGCTTAGCGCCAGCGGAGACCCAGTACTTC CASSLAPAETQYF TRBV7-2 once TRBJ2-5 NA
TGTGCCACCCCCACGGCGGGCGGGGATACGCAGTATTTT CATPTAGGDTQYF TRBV7-9 NA TRBJ2-3 NA
TGTGCCAGCAGGAGCGGGACACAGGAGCAGTTCTTC CASRSGTQEQFF TRBV6-6 NA TRBJ2-1 NA
TGTGCCAGCAGCTTCTCAGGGAACACTGAAGCTTTCTTT CASSFSGNTEAFF TRBV7-2 NA TRBJ1-1 NA
TGTGCCAGCAGCTTAAACCCCAGGGGGAACTCTGGGGCCAACGTCCTGACTTTC CASSLNPRGNSGANVLTF TRBV7-3 few TRBJ2-6 TRBD1
TGTGCCACCGCTTACTCTGGGGCCAACGTCCTGACTTTC CATAYSGANVLTF TRBV14 NA TRBJ2-6 NA
TGTGCCAGCAGCTTAACGGGGATAGCGGGAGGGAACACCGGGGAGCTGTTTTTT CASSLTGIAGGNTGELFF TRBV7-3 NA TRBJ2-2 TRBD2
TGTGCCAGCAGCCAAGGGCTGGAACGGGGAGGTGAGCAGTTCTTC CASSQGLERGGEQFF TRBV4-2 NA TRBJ2-1 NA
TGTGCCTGGAACAGAGACCATGGCTACACCTTC CAWNRDHGYTF TRBV30 few TRBJ1-2 NA
TGTGCCACCAGCAGAGGGCAGGGGAGACTGTACTTC CATSRGQGRLYF TRBV15 NA TRBJ2-5 NA
TGTGCCAGCAGCTACGATTATCGGAGCACCGGGGAGCTGTTTTTT CASSYDYRSTGELFF TRBV6-5 once TRBJ2-2 NA
TGTGCCAGCAGCCCGGCGGACAGGGTGAGGAACACTGAAGCTTTCTTT CASSPADRVRNTEAFF TRBV28 once TRBJ1-1 TRBD1
TGTGCCAGCAGTCGGGAGAACACTGAAGCTTTCTTT CASSRENTEAFF TRBV6-1 NA TRBJ1-1 NA
TGTGCCAGCAGTTACTCGGGGGACTACACCTTC CASSYSGDYTF TRBV6-5 NA TRBJ1-2 NA
TGTGCCATTTCACAGGGGCAAGAGACCCAGTACTTC CAISQGQETQYF TRBV7-9 NA TRBJ2-5 TRBD1
TGTGCCTGGAGTCTAGCGGGAGGAGGGAGGGATACGCAGTATTTT CAWSLAGGGRDTQYF TRBV30 NA TRBJ2-3 TRBD2
TGCAGTGCGGCATGGAACACTGAAGCTTTCTTT CSAAWNTEAFF TRBV20-1 NA TRBJ1-1 NA
TGTGCCTGGAGTTACAGGGTCGACTATGGCTACACCTTC CAWSYRVDYGYTF TRBV30 NA TRBJ1-2 NA
TGTGCCAGTAGTTCCCTTGACAGTCCCGGGGGAGGAGAGCAGTACTTC CASSSLDSPGGGEQYF TRBV19 NA TRBJ2-5 NA
TGTGCCAGCAGCTCAGGCGGCAACACAGATACGCAGTATTTT CASSSGGNTDTQYF TRBV5-6 NA TRBJ2-3 NA
TGTGCCAGTAGTATCGGAGCAGGGAATACCTACGAGCAGTACTTC CASSIGAGNTYEQYF TRBV19 NA TRBJ2-7 NA
TGCGCCAGCAGCCAGGGTATCGGGACAGTCTCCTACGAGCAGTACTTC CASSQGIGTVSYEQYF TRBV4-1 NA TRBJ2-7 TRBD1
TGTGCCAGCAGCTTAGGGGGTGGACGGGACGTCGGCCGGGGCTACACCTTC CASSLGGGRDVGRGYTF TRBV7-2 NA TRBJ1-2 NA
TGCGCCAGCAGCCAAGATCTGGGACAGGGACTTATGAATTCACCCCTCCACTTT CASSQDLGQGLMNSPLHF TRBV4-1 NA TRBJ1-6 TRBD1